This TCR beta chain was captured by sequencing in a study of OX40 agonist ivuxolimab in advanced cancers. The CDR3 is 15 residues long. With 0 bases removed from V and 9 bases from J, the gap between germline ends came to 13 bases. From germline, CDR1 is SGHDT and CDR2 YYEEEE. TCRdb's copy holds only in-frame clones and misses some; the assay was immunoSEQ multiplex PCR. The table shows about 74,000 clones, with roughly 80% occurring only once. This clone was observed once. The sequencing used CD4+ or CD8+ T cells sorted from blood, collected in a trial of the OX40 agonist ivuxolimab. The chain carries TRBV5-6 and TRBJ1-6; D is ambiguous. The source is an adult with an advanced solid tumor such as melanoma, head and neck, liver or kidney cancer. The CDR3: CASSLVRGNSSPLHF. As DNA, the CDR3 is TGTGCCAGCAGCTTGGTAAGAGGGAATAGTTCACCCCTCCACTTT.